The rows below give T cell receptor beta chains drawn from one sample of a study of shared clonotypes between healthy human individuals. TCRdb's table, derived via immunoSEQ multiplex PCR, lists solely in-frame clones and lacks some. This table holds roughly 2.6 million clones, 85% to 95% found once. The sequenced material came from naive CD4+ T cells sorted from blood. Every receptor here comes from a man aged 18 to 29 in good health. Each CDR3 is given with its conserved first and last residue. D genes are given only for firm matches. Rows may omit the clone size; those that give it use once, few, many or a size class.

CDR3,DNA,V,J,size,D
CASRTMRREETQYF,TGTGCCAGCAGGACGATGAGAAGGGAAGAGACCCAGTACTTC,TRBV6-5,TRBJ2-5,NA,NA
CASSGTETTDTQYF,TGTGCCAGCAGTGGGACAGAAACCACAGATACGCAGTATTTT,TRBV6-1,TRBJ2-3,NA,NA
CASSAGVGQYF,TGCGCCAGCAGTGCCGGAGTCGGGCAGTACTTC,TRBV10-1,TRBJ2-7,NA,NA
CASSTDRAIGELFF,TGTGCCAGCAGTACGGACAGGGCCATCGGGGAGCTGTTTTTT,TRBV6-1,TRBJ2-2,NA,TRBD1
CASSSSMRQEQFF,TGTGCCAGCAGCTCCTCGATGCGTCAGGAGCAGTTCTTC,TRBV7-2,TRBJ2-1,once,NA
CASSETGVTGANVLTF,TGTGCCAGTAGCGAAACGGGGGTGACTGGGGCCAACGTCCTGACTTTC,TRBV19,TRBJ2-6,NA,NA
CATRARDTGGYTF,TGTGCCACCCGGGCCAGGGATACAGGAGGCTACACCTTC,TRBV7-9,TRBJ1-2,NA,NA
CAISVSWDTEAFF,TGTGCCATCAGTGTGTCGTGGGACACTGAAGCTTTCTTT,TRBV10-3,TRBJ1-1,NA,NA
CASSHPGSFEAFF,TGTGCCAGCAGCCACCCCGGGAGTTTCGAAGCTTTCTTT,TRBV5-4,TRBJ1-1,NA,NA
CASSRSPGVFGELFF,TGTGCCAGCAGTCGTTCCCCGGGGGTATTCGGGGAGCTGTTTTTT,TRBV7-9,TRBJ2-2,NA,NA
CASSLKGGRANNTDTQYF,TGTGCCAGCAGTCTTAAGGGCGGGAGGGCCAACAACACAGATACGCAGTATTTT,TRBV6-7,TRBJ2-3,few,TRBD2
CASGLDGYNEQFF,TGTGCCAGCGGATTGGACGGCTACAATGAGCAGTTCTTC,TRBV2,TRBJ2-1,NA,NA
CASSLLAGLTTDTQYF,TGTGCCAGCAGCTTGCTAGCGGGACTAACCACAGATACGCAGTATTTT,TRBV7-2,TRBJ2-3,NA,TRBD2
CASSEAQRGGYTF,TGTGCCAGCAGTGAAGCGCAGAGGGGTGGCTACACCTTC,TRBV6-1,TRBJ1-2,NA,NA
CASGRLAGEQETQYF,TGCGCCAGCGGCCGACTAGCGGGGGAGCAAGAGACCCAGTACTTC,TRBV5-1,TRBJ2-5,NA,TRBD2
CASSPGQGSQEQYF,TGTGCCAGCTCACCGGGACAGGGGTCTCAGGAGCAGTACTTC,TRBV18,TRBJ2-7,NA,TRBD1
CASGRRAGASSYEQYF,TGCGCCAGCGGACGGCGGGCGGGGGCCAGCTCCTACGAGCAGTACTTC,TRBV5-1,TRBJ2-7,NA,NA
CASSMGTGASNSPLHF,TGTGCCAGTAGTATGGGCACAGGCGCAAGTAATTCACCCCTCCACTTT,TRBV19,TRBJ1-6,NA,NA
CSAATGGYQETQYF,TGCAGCGCAGCTACCGGGGGCTACCAAGAGACCCAGTACTTC,TRBV29-1,TRBJ2-5,NA,NA
CASKETGGSRELFF,TGTGCCTCCAAAGAGACAGGGGGCTCAAGGGAGCTGTTTTTT,TRBV2,TRBJ2-2,NA,TRBD1
CASVSLAGVMNEQFF,TGTGCCAGCGTATCCCTAGCGGGGGTAATGAATGAGCAGTTCTTC,TRBV18,TRBJ2-1,NA,TRBD2
CASSLGGQWAYGYTF,TGTGCCAGCAGCTTAGGAGGACAGTGGGCCTATGGCTACACCTTC,TRBV11-2,TRBJ1-2,NA,NA
CASSPGLTSYEQYF,TGTGCCAGCTCACCGGGACTTACTTCCTACGAGCAGTACTTC,TRBV18,TRBJ2-7,NA,NA
CASSLEAREAAFF,TGTGCCAGCAGCTTAGAGGCCAGGGAGGCAGCTTTCTTT,TRBV5-4,TRBJ1-1,NA,NA
CASELGGRSNQPQHF,TGTGCCAGCGAGCTAGGCGGTCGTAGCAATCAGCCCCAGCATTTT,TRBV6-1,TRBJ1-5,NA,NA
CASSQAGAYEQYF,TGTGCCAGCAGCCAAGCGGGGGCCTACGAGCAGTACTTC,TRBV16,TRBJ2-7,NA,TRBD2
CASSPGQGVTGELFF,TGTGCCAGCAGCCCGGGACAGGGGGTCACCGGGGAGCTGTTTTTT,TRBV7-9,TRBJ2-2,NA,TRBD1
CASSASGRSLEQYF,TGTGCCAGCAGTGCTAGCGGGAGGTCGCTCGAGCAGTACTTC,TRBV25-1,TRBJ2-7,NA,TRBD2